The clone carrying this TCR beta chain turned up a few times. Its antigen remains unidentified. 60 Vbeta and 13 Jbeta primers were used in PCR. Assay used: immunoSEQ multiplex PCR; TCRdb lists only in-frame clones, some missing. This table has over 50,000 clones, around 75% appearing once. The data stem from a study of cytomegalovirus exposure and HLA in healthy donors. CDR1 and CDR2 (germline): SGHRS, YFSETQ. Trimming pared 2 bases from V and 3 bases from J, leaving 17 bases between. The CDR3 sequence is 16 residues long. Study-wide points: Available immune exposure information was restricted to CMV serostatus only. Analyses of presence and absence presupposed an approximately uniform sequencing depth across donors. Analysis was carried out at a later point, and it linked a missense DCLRE1C variant to TCR beta V- and J-gene trimming. In vitro data verified a few CMV-associated chains as specific for CMV antigens.

This TCR came from a middle-aged man in good health and CMV-seropositive. V is TRBV5-1 and J is TRBJ2-5, with D possibly TRBD1 on 5 matching bases. Sequencing was done on a sample of PBMCs. The CDR3 region is CASSLGAASAEETQYF. CDR3 in DNA: TGCGCCAGCAGCTTAGGGGCAGCCTCCGCGGAAGAGACCCAGTACTTC.